This is a list of T cell receptor beta chains from one sample in a study of shared clonotypes between healthy human individuals. Sequencing was performed with immunoSEQ multiplex PCR; in TCRdb, only in-frame clones are kept and a portion is missing. The repertoire holds approximately 650,000 clones, over 95% seen once, with 0.085% to 0.11% in the top ten. Sequenced: naive CD8+ T cells sorted from blood. The receptors come from a woman younger than 45 in good health. Both conserved end residues are part of each CDR3. The D gene is left open where the match is weak.

V	D	J	CDR3	DNA
TRBV2	-	TRBJ2-7	CASGGASYEQYF	TGTGCCAGCGGGGGAGCCTCCTACGAGCAGTACTTC
TRBV7-9	-	TRBJ2-5	CASDGGRVGEETQYF	TGTGCCAGCGATGGGGGTCGAGTTGGTGAAGAGACCCAGTACTTC
TRBV2	-	TRBJ2-1	CASSEAWRSVSEQFF	TGTGCCAGCAGTGAAGCGTGGAGAAGCGTGAGTGAGCAGTTCTTC
TRBV11-2	-	TRBJ2-1	CASSLSGYSSYNEQFF	TGTGCCAGCAGCTTAAGCGGGTACAGCTCCTACAATGAGCAGTTCTTC
TRBV2	-	TRBJ2-1	CASSEAGTEGIYNEQFF	TGTGCCAGCAGTGAAGCCGGAACAGAGGGAATCTACAATGAGCAGTTCTTC
TRBV19	-	TRBJ2-3	CASSKYDRDNADTQYF	TGTGCCAGTAGCAAATACGACCGGGACAATGCAGATACGCAGTATTTT
TRBV5-4	-	TRBJ1-2	CASSLGTVLDYGYTF	TGTGCCAGCAGCTTGGGTACAGTGCTTGACTATGGCTACACCTTC
TRBV6-6	-	TRBJ2-7	CASSTHTTQGAYEQYF	TGTGCCAGCAGTACCCACACTACCCAGGGAGCCTACGAGCAGTACTTC
TRBV27	-	TRBJ2-7	CASHRAGEQYF	TGTGCCTCCCACCGGGCAGGCGAGCAGTACTTC
TRBV7-9	TRBD2	TRBJ2-5	CASSLTAGGGETQYF	TGTGCCAGCAGCTTAACAGCGGGAGGGGGAGAGACCCAGTACTTC
TRBV7-3	TRBD1	TRBJ2-7	CASSFAQGSYEQYF	TGTGCCAGCAGCTTCGCACAGGGGAGCTACGAGCAGTACTTC